This T cell receptor (beta chain) was captured by sequencing in a study of blood T cells in healthy people across ages. Regarding the study as a whole: Higher naive T cell percentage went strongly together with higher TCR beta diversity.

This clonotype was detected only a few times. Its antigen is unidentified. With a J-beta primer mix and a sample-barcoded 5' primer, a second PCR ran 7 to 11 cycles. A template-switch adaptor that had 12 random nucleotides put a tag on each cDNA molecule. One entry per CDR3 protein, called by TCRdb with MiXCR from the 5' RACE reads. The sample has 600,000 to 900,000 distinct CDR3 sequences; 20% to 30% are singletons. Deletions cut 5 bases from V and 6 bases from J, with 18 bases between. The V gene's germline CDR1 is SGHVS and CDR2 FNYEAQ. The CDR3 consists of 15 residues. The sample also formed part of further work on T cells of mothers and their children.

Source material: blood. The receptor was isolated from a boy aged 5-17 years in good health. The chain employs TRBV7-6 and TRBJ2-3, with D perhaps TRBD1 (5 bases). CDR3 bases: TGTGCCAGCAGCCGAGGCAGGGCCCCCGGGGATACGCAGTATTTT. Translated: CASSRGRAPGDTQYF. Together with reference TRBV7-6 and TRBJ2-3, the CDR3 gives the full variable domain: GAGVSQSPRYKVTKRGQDVALRCDPISGHVSLYWYRQALGQGPEFLTYFNYEAQQDKSGLPNDRFSAERPEGSISTLTIQRTEQRDSAMYRCASSRGRAPGDTQYFGPGTRLTVL.